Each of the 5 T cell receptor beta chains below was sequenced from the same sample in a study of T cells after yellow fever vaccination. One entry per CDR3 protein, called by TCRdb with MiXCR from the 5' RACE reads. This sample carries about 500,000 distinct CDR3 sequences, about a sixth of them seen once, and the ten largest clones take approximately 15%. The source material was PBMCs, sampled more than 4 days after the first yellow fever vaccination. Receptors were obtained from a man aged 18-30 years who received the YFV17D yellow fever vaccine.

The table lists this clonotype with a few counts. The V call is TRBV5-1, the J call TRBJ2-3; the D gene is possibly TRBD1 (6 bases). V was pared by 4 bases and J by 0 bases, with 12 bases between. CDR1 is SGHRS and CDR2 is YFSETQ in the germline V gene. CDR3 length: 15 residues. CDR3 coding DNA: TGCGCCAGCAGCGCAACAGGGACGAGCACAGATACGCAGTATTTT. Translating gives CASSATGTSTDTQYF.

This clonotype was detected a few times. The CDR3 is CASSPSGHWNYGYTF. The CDR3 DNA is TGTGCCAGCAGCCCATCGGGACATTGGAACTATGGCTACACCTTC. The V call is TRBV7-9, the J call TRBJ1-2; D is possibly TRBD1 (6 bases). The CDR3 is made up of 15 amino acids. Germline V gene sequence: CDR1 SEHNR, CDR2 FQNEAQ (reference sequence). The germline V and J ends were trimmed by 5 bases and 2 bases, with 15 bases remaining between them. The variable domain in full, completed from reference TRBV7-9 and TRBJ1-2, reads DTGVSQNPRHKITKRGQNVTFRCDPISEHNRLYWYRQTLGQGPEFLTYFQNEAQLEKSRLLSDRFSAERPKGSFSTLEIQRTEQGDSAMYLCASSPSGHWNYGYTFGSGTRLTVV.

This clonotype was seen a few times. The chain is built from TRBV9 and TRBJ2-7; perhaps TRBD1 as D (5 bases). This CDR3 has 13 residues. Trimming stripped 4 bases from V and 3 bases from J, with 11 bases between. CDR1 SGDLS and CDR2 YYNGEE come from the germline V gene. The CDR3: CASSFDSLYEQYV. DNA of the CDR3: TGTGCCAGCAGCTTCGACAGCCTCTACGAGCAGTACGTC.

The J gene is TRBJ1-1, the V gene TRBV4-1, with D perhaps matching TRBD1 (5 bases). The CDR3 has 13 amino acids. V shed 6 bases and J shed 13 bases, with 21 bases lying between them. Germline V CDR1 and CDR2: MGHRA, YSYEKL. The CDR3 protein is CASRGPGVFDGFF. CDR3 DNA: TGCGCCAGCAGGGGACCTGGAGTCTTCGATGGTTTCTTT.

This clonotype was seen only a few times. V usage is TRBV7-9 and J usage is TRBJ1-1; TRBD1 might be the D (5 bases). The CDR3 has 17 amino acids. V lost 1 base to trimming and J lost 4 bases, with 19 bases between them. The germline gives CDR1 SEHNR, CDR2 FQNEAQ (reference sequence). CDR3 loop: CASSLGVAGYERTEAFF. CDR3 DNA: TGTGCCAGCAGCTTAGGGGTGGCAGGGTACGAGCGCACTGAAGCTTTCTTT.